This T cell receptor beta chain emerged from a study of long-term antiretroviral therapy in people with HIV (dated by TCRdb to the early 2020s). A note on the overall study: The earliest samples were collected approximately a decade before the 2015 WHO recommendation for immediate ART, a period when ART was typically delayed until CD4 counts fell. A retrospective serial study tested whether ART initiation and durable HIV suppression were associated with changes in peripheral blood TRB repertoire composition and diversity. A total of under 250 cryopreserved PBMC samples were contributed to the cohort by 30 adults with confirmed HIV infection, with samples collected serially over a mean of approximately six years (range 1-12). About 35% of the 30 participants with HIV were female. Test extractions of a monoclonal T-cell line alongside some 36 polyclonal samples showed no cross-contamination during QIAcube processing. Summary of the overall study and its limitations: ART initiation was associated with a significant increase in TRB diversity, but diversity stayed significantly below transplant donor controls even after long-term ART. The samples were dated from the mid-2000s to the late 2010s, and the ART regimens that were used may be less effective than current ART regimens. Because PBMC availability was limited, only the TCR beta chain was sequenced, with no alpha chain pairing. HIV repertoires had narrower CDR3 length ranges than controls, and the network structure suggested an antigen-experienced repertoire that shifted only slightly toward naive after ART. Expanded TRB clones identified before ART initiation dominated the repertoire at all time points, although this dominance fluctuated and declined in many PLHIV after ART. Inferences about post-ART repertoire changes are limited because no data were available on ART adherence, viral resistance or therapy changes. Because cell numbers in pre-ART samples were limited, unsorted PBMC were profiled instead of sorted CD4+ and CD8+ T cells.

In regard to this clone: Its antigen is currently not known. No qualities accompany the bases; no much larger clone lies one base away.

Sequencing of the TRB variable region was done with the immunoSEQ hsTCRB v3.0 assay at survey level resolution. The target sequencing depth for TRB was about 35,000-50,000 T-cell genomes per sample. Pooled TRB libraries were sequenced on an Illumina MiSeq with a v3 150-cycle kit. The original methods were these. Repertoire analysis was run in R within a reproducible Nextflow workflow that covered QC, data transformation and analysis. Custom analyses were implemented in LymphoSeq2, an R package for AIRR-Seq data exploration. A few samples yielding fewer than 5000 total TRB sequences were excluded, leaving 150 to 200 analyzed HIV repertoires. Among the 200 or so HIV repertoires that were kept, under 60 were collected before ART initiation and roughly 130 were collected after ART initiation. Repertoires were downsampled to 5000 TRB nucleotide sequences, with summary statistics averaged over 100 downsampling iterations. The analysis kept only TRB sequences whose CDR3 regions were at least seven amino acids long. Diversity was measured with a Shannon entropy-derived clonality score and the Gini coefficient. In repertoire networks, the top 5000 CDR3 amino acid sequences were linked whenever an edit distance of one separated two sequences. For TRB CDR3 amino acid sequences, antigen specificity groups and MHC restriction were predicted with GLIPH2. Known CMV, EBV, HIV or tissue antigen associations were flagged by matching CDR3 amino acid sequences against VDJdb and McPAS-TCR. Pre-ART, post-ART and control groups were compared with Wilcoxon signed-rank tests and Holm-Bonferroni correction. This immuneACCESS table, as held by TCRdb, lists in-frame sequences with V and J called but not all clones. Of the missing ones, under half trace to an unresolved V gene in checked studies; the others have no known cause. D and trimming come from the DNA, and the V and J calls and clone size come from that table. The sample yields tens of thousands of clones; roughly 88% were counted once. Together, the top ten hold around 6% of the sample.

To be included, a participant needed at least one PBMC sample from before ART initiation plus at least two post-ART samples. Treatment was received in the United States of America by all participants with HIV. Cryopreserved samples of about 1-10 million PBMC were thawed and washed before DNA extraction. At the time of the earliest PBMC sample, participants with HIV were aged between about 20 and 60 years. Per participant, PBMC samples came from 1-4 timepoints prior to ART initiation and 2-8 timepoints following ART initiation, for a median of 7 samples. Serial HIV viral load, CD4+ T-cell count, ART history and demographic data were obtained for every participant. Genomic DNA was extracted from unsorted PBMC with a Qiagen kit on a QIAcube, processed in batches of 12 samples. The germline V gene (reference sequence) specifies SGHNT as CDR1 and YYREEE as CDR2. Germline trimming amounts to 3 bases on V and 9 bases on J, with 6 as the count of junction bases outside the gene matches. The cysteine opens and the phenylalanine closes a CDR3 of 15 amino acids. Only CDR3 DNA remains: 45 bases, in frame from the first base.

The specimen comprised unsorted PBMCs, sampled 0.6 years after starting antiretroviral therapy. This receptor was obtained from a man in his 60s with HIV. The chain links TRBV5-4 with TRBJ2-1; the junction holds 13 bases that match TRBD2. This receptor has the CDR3 CASSSTSGRAGEQFF. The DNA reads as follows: TGTGCCAGCAGCTCTACTAGCGGGAGGGCCGGTGAGCAGTTCTTC.